The 18 T cell receptor beta chains listed next were all sequenced from one sample in a study of tumor-infiltrating lymphocytes in primary liver carcinoma. Blood RNA originated from unsorted whole blood, with germline DNA additionally extracted. Starting from 500 ng of total RNA, TCR beta cDNA was produced with a primer in the constant region. Three nested multiplex PCR rounds, a slightly modified ARM-PCR, produced the libraries for TCR beta. The first two PCR rounds used TRBV1-TRBV30 primers with a Cbeta primer, roughly 10 cycles each. TCRdb called the multiplex PCR reads again in MiXCR, with one record for every CDR3 protein. The sample lists about 200,000 distinct CDR3 sequences, less than 70% occurring once. Sequencing input: peripheral blood. All receptors come from a woman aged 55-70 years with primary liver carcinoma and hepatitis B virus infection.

This clonotype was observed at least ten times. The genes are TRBV5-1 and TRBJ2-3, with 8 bases lining up with TRBD2. Germline CDR1 SGHRS, CDR2 YFSETQ. The CDR3 sequence is 15 residues long. After removal of 4 bases from V and 2 bases from J, the junction contained 6 bases not matched to a gene. CDR3 in DNA: TGCGCCAGCAGCCGTAGCGGGGTTTACACAGATACGCAGTATTTT. It encodes CASSRSGVYTDTQYF.

The table lists this clonotype with a count of one. With a much larger clone just one base away, this may be a read error. The CDR3 reads CASSSHAHYGYTF. DNA for the CDR3: TGTGCCAGCAGCTCGCATGCTCACTATGGCTACACCTTC. V gene TRBV5-6 combines with J gene TRBJ1-2, with no clear D. V lost 3 bases and J lost 3, with 9 bases in between. Per the germline V gene, CDR1 is SGHDT and CDR2 is YYEEEE. The CDR3 runs 13 residues.

With respect to this clonotype: Sequence at one end of the junction differs from germline and may be a read error. This sequence joins TRBV6-6 and TRBJ1-5; 7 nucleotides align to TRBD1. There are 15 residues in the CDR3. CDR1 and CDR2 (germline): MNHNY, SVGAGI (reference sequence). CDR3 region: CASSFRQGSNQSQHF. The CDR3 bases are TGTGCCAGCAGTTTCAGACAGGGCAGCAATCAGTCCCAGCATTTC.

A few counts support this clonotype. The chain employs TRBV5-8 and TRBJ1-5, with a tentative D call TRBD1 (6 bases). Deletions cut 1 base from V and 8 bases from J, with 19 bases between. This CDR3 is built from 16 residues. Germline V gives CDR1 SGHTS, CDR2 YDEGEE. The CDR3, as DNA: TGTGCCAGCAGCTTGAAACAGGGCGGCTCCGTGAAGCCCCAGCATTTT. Protein sequence: CASSLKQGGSVKPQHF. Drawing the rest from reference TRBV5-8 and TRBJ1-5, the complete variable domain is EAGVTQSPTHLIKTRGQQATLRCSPISGHTSVYWYQQALGLGLQFLLWYDEGEERNRGNFPPRFSGRQFPNYSSELNVNALELEDSALYLCASSLKQGGSVKPQHFGDGTRLSIL.

Comment on this clonotype: A much larger clone is a single base away; this may be a read error. This sequence joins TRBV7-8 and TRBJ1-1, with D possibly matching TRBD1 (6 bases). The CDR3 has 17 residues. The germline V gene has CDR1 SGHVS and CDR2 FQNEAQ. Written as DNA, the CDR3 is TGTGCCAGCAGCTTAACCGGGGGCAGGGGTTTAAGGACTGAAGTTTTCTTT. This gives the protein CASSLTGGRGLRTEVFF.

The V and J genes are TRBV4-1 and TRBJ2-5; perhaps TRBD2 as D (5 bases). The CDR3 runs to 14 residues. Trimming pared 10 bases from V and 1 base from J, leaving 16 bases between. Germline CDR1 MGHRA, CDR2 YSYEKL. The CDR3, as DNA: TGCGCCATCAGAGAGCAGGAGGTCCAAGAGACCCAGTACTTC. It yields the protein CAIREQEVQETQYF.

Remarks on this clonotype: This sequence may be a read error, since a much larger clone differs from it by one base. The chain couples TRBV6-5 to TRBJ1-2; a possible D gene is TRBD1 (6 bases). CDR3 length: 15 residues. V was cut by 11 bases and J by 3 bases, with 22 bases left in between. The germline CDR1 and CDR2 sequences are MNHEY and SVGAGI. DNA for the CDR3: TGTGCCTGCAACCCACAGGGTTCTCCGTACTATGGCTACACCTTC. Translated, it gives CACNPQGSPYYGYTF.

Comments on this clonotype: A much larger clone is a single base away; this may be a read error. The genes are TRBV6-5 and TRBJ2-1, with TRBD2 matching over 11 bases. CDR1 is MNHEY and CDR2 is SVGAGI in the germline V gene. This CDR3 contains 16 residues. DNA for the CDR3: TGTGTCAGCAGGCACTCCGGGACTAGCGGATACAATGAGCAGTTCTTC. Translating gives CVSRHSGTSGYNEQFF.

Comment on this clonotype: The junction shows a germline mismatch at one end, possibly a read error. The chain couples TRBV11-3 to TRBJ2-7; a possible D gene is TRBD1 (6 bases). From germline, CDR1 is SGHNT and CDR2 YENEEA. The CDR3 contains 14 residues. CDR3 sequence reads: CTSSPGTYSYEQYF. CDR3 coding DNA: TGTACCAGTAGCCCCGGGACATACTCCTACGAGCAGTACTTC.

This clonotype showed up many times. This chain joins TRBV6-2 or TRBV6-3 and TRBJ2-1, with 9 bases fitting TRBD2. Germline-derived CDR1 and CDR2 are MNHEY and SVGEGT. J lost 8 bases, V lost 6 bases, and 11 bases had no gene match. The CDR3 is made up of 15 amino acids. The DNA for the CDR3 is TGTGCCAGCAGCGCAGCGGGAGGCCGGGGCTATGAGCAGTTCTTC. As protein: CASSAAGGRGYEQFF.

About this clonotype itself: It may be a read error: a sequence one base away is much more abundant. This sequence joins TRBV12-3 or TRBV12-4 and TRBJ1-5; perhaps TRBD1 as D (6 bases). The CDR3 totals 15 residues. V was pared by 6 bases and J by 6 bases, with 18 bases between. In DNA form, the CDR3 reads TGTGCCAGCAGCGGAGGGACAAGGGTGGGTCAGCCCCAGCATTTT. This codes for CASSGGTRVGQPQHF.

Worth noting for this clonotype: This likely comes from a read error, as the CDR3 has no conserved phenylalanine or tryptophan at its end. The chain couples TRBV6-1 to TRBJ2-5; D is undetermined. The germline V gene encodes CDR1 MNHNS and CDR2 SASEGT. V lost 10 bases, J lost 0 bases, and 12 bases lay in between. The CDR3 has 13 amino acids. The CDR3 bases are TGTGCCACCCTCGCACAACACCAAGAGACCCAGTACTTA. It translates to CATLAQHQETQYL.

This clonotype was seen a few times. V and J are TRBV6-5 and TRBJ2-3, with 8 positions matching TRBD2. Per the germline V gene, CDR1 is MNHEY and CDR2 is SVGAGI. The CDR3 spans 18 residues. The junction had 16 bases not matched to a gene; V was cut back by 2 bases and J by 6 bases. The CDR3 spells CASSYRLPSGGRTDTQYF. The CDR3 nucleotides read TGTGCCAGCAGTTACCGCCTTCCGTCTGGCGGGAGGACTGATACGCAGTATTTT.

This chain uses TRBV5-6 with TRBJ1-4, with a weak D call TRBD1 (6 bases). Trimming took 4 bases from V and 5 from J, leaving 9 bases between them. This CDR3 comprises 13 residues. Germline CDR1 and CDR2: SGHDT and YYEEEE. This chain's CDR3 is CASSQDRNEKLFF. CDR3 DNA: TGTGCCAGCAGCCAAGACAGGAATGAAAAACTGTTTTTT.

This clonotype was observed once. A junction boundary mismatches the germline segment, possibly from a read error. The V gene is TRBV11-2, the J gene TRBJ1-6; unclear D gene. CDR1 is SGHAT, CDR2 FQNNGV, per germline. The CDR3 has 13 amino acids. The CDR3 region is CAGSLDPGLPLHF. The DNA for the CDR3 is TGTGCCGGCAGCTTAGATCCGGGCTTACCCCTCCACTTT.

For this clonotype: One junction end disagrees with the germline gene, perhaps due to a read error. The chain's CDR3 is CSVEVERAGGTQYF. The CDR3 bases are TGCAGCGTCGAAGTCGAGCGGGCTGGAGGTACGCAGTATTTT. The chain employs TRBV29-1 and TRBJ2-3; D may be TRBD2 (6 bases). Germline assignment: CDR1 SQVTM and CDR2 ANQGSEA. The CDR3 runs to 14 residues.

This clonotype has at least ten counts. This chain joins TRBV6-5 and TRBJ2-3; unclear D gene. V lost 6 bases to trimming and J lost 2 bases, with 12 bases between them. CDR1 and CDR2 from the germline V gene are MNHEY and SVGAGI. This CDR3 contains 14 residues. The CDR3 DNA follows: TGTGCCAGCAGAGGACCGATCTCCACAGATACGCAGTATTTT. It yields the protein CASRGPISTDTQYF.

About this clonotype: The junction shows a germline mismatch at one end, possibly a read error. J is TRBJ1-2 and V is TRBV11-2, with a possible D match to TRBD1 (5 bases). The CDR3 totals 15 residues. Germline V CDR1 and CDR2: SGHAT, FQNNGV. The CDR3 region is CVSSQVLGERDGYTF. In DNA form, the CDR3 reads TGTGTCAGCAGTCAAGTCCTGGGGGAAAGGGATGGCTACACCTTC. The full variable domain, rest sourced from reference TRBV11-2 and TRBJ1-2, is EAGVAQSPRYKIIEKRQSVAFWCNPISGHATLYWYQQILGQGPKLLIQFQNNGVVDDSQLPKDRFSAERLKGVDSTLKIQPAKLEDSAVYLCVSSQVLGERDGYTFGSGTRLTVV.